What follows are 30 T cell receptor beta chains derived from one specimen sequenced in a study of blood T cell repertoires in COVID-19. Clones were sequenced by immunoSEQ multiplex PCR, and TCRdb holds only the in-frame ones, with some missing. Of 73,000 or so clones listed, over 70% were seen once; the top ten hold roughly 23%. Material: peripheral blood. These receptors were obtained from a man aged 55-75 years with acute or convalescent COVID-19.

This clone is termed medium-sized. The gene calls are TRBV5-1 and TRBJ2-2; 7 bases match TRBD1. V lost 0 bases to trimming and J lost 1 base; unmatched junction nucleotides: 0. The germline V gene encodes CDR1 SGHRS and CDR2 YFSETQ. The CDR3 sequence is 15 residues long. CDR3 sequence: CASSLDRGNTGELFF. CDR3 sequence (DNA): TGCGCCAGCAGCTTGGACAGGGGGAACACCGGGGAGCTGTTTTTT.

The chain couples TRBV7-9 to TRBJ1-4; TRBD1 matches 8 bases. The CDR3 runs to 15 residues. CDR1 and CDR2 from the germline V gene are SEHNR and FQNEAQ (reference sequence). Trimming took 5 bases from V and 6 from J; bases not matched to a gene: 8. Here the CDR3 DNA reads TGTGCCAGCAGCCAACCGGGACAGGCGGATGAAAAACTGTTTTTT. Translation: CASSQPGQADEKLFF.

This chain links TRBV7-8 with TRBJ1-2; 8 nucleotides align to TRBD1. From germline, CDR1 is SGHVS and CDR2 FQNEAQ. The CDR3 is made up of 14 amino acids. V lost 5 bases and J lost 6; bases outside the gene matches: 8. The CDR3 sequence: CASSPGQGGHGYTF. The CDR3 DNA sequence: TGTGCCAGCAGCCCTGGACAGGGTGGCCATGGCTACACCTTC.

The chain links TRBV6-5 to TRBJ2-5; D may be TRBD1 (5 bases). CDR1 and CDR2 from the germline V gene are MNHEY and SVGAGI. Trimming removed 0 bases at V and 4 bases at J, with 9 bases between. The CDR3 runs 14 residues. The CDR3 sequence is CASSYSLDRETQYF. CDR3 bases: TGTGCCAGCAGTTACTCACTCGACAGAGAGACCCAGTACTTC.

The rearrangement uses TRBV11-3 and TRBJ1-2; D not resolved. This CDR3 contains 14 residues. V lost 5 bases to trimming and J lost 4 bases, with 14 bases between them. Germline V gene lookup returns CDR1 SGHNT and CDR2 YENEEA. The CDR3 coding sequence is TGTGCCAGCAGCCCTCTGGTAGCTATCTATGGCTACACCTTC. It translates to CASSPLVAIYGYTF.

CDR3 region: CASSYSDGGEQFF. In nucleotides, the CDR3 is TGTGCCAGCAGTTACTCGGACGGGGGTGAGCAGTTCTTC. This rearrangement joins TRBV6-5 to TRBJ2-1, with D possibly matching TRBD2 (6 bases). The CDR3 runs 13 residues. The V gene lost 0 bases and the J gene lost 9 bases, with 9 bases spanning the gap. The germline gives CDR1 MNHEY, CDR2 SVGAGI.

This clone appeared many times. V gene TRBV28 combines with J gene TRBJ2-1; unclear D gene. Germline CDR1 MDHEN, CDR2 SYDVKM. CDR3 length: 13 amino acids. With 3 bases removed from V and 8 bases from J, the gap between germline ends came to 11 bases. CDR3 residues: CASSFGDSDEQFF. The CDR3 nucleotides read TGTGCCAGCAGTTTTGGAGATTCGGATGAGCAGTTCTTC.

A few counts support this clone. This chain uses TRBV10-3 with TRBJ1-3, with a possible D match to TRBD1 (6 bases). This CDR3 has 14 amino acids. Germline V gene lookup returns CDR1 ENHRY and CDR2 SYGVKD. Trimming removed 4 bases at V and 6 bases at J, with 13 bases between. The CDR3 loop is CAISGTGLTNTIYF. CDR3 in DNA: TGTGCCATCAGTGGAACAGGGTTAACAAACACCATATATTTT.

The J gene is TRBJ2-7, the V gene TRBV19; 12 positions agree with TRBD1. From germline, CDR1 is LNHDA and CDR2 SQIVND (reference sequence). The length of the CDR3 is 16 residues. V gave up 7 bases and J gave up 7 bases; unmatched junction bases: 14. The CDR3 DNA follows: TGTGCCAGTACCCACTCCCGGGACAGGGGGCCCGAGGAGCAGTACTTC. Translated: CASTHSRDRGPEEQYF.

The gene calls are TRBV5-4 and TRBJ1-3, with a possible D match to TRBD1 (6 bases). CDR3 length equals 15 residues. The germline gives CDR1 SGHNT, CDR2 YYREEE (reference sequence). V was shortened by 4 bases and J by 2 bases, with 13 bases between the two germline ends. The CDR3 coding sequence is TGTGCCAGCAGCCCTCAGGGGTCTGCTGGAAACACCATATATTTT. It translates to CASSPQGSAGNTIYF.

CDR3 in DNA: TGTGCCACAAATCGACTAGCTTTGTCTGAGCAGTTCTTC. Translation: CATNRLALSEQFF. J is TRBJ2-1 and V is TRBV5-6, with 7 bases that match TRBD2. Trimming removed 9 bases from V and 9 bases from J; junction bases left unmatched: 12. CDR1 is SGHDT and CDR2 is YYEEEE in the germline V gene. The CDR3 sequence is 13 residues long.

V usage is TRBV6-4 and J usage is TRBJ2-1; 7 bases fit TRBD1. The CDR3 runs 18 residues. The V gene's germline CDR1 is MRHNA and CDR2 SNTAGT. Unmatched junction bases numbered 11, after V lost 3 bases and J lost 0 bases. CDR3 DNA sequence: TGTGCCAGCAGTGAAGCCCGGACAGGCCAGAGCTCCTACAATGAGCAGTTCTTC. This encodes CASSEARTGQSSYNEQFF.

J is TRBJ2-2 and V is TRBV7-3; D gene ambiguous. Germline loops: CDR1 SGHTA, CDR2 FQGTGA. The CDR3 runs to 11 residues. V dropped 7 bases and J dropped 3 bases, with 3 bases sitting between them. CDR3 DNA sequence: TGTGCCAGCACAGACACCGGGGAGCTGTTTTTT. Protein sequence: CASTDTGELFF.

V and J are TRBV5-1 and TRBJ1-3; D ambiguous. V was trimmed by 0 bases and J by 4 bases, leaving 11 bases between them. This CDR3 is 15 amino acids long. The V gene's germline CDR1 is SGHRS and CDR2 YFSETQ. Here the CDR3 reads CASSLGARAGNTIYF. Here the CDR3 DNA reads TGCGCCAGCAGCTTGGGGGCCAGAGCCGGAAACACCATATATTTT. Supplemented by reference TRBV5-1 and TRBJ1-3, the full variable domain reads KAGVTQTPRYLIKTRGQQVTLSCSPISGHRSVSWYQQTPGQGLQFLFEYFSETQRNKGNFPGRFSGRQFSNSRSEMNVSTLELGDSALYLCASSLGARAGNTIYFGEGSWLTVV.

The sample holds a few counts of this clone. This chain uses TRBV18 with TRBJ2-7, with 9 bases identical to TRBD1. V lost 3 bases and J lost 4; bases outside the gene matches: 4. This CDR3 contains 14 residues. The germline V gene has CDR1 KGHSH and CDR2 LQKENI. The DNA of the CDR3 is TGTGCCAGCTCACCCGACAGGGGGAGGTACGAGCAGTACTTC. Translating it yields CASSPDRGRYEQYF.

This clone occurred many times. The chain employs TRBV28 and TRBJ1-3; maybe TRBD1 (6 bases). This CDR3 comprises 15 residues. Per germline, CDR1 MDHEN and CDR2 SYDVKM. The V end lost 3 bases, the J end lost 3 bases, and 12 bases lay between the germline ends. The CDR3 loop reads CASSFRGGFGNTIYF. For the CDR3, the DNA is TGTGCCAGCAGTTTCCGAGGGGGATTTGGAAACACCATATATTTT.

The chain recombines TRBV24-1 with TRBJ2-1, with TRBD2 as a possible D gene (6 bases). Germline V lookup: CDR1 KGHDR, CDR2 SFDVKD. V was cut by 3 bases and J by 10 bases, with 18 bases left in between. The CDR3 loop spans 15 amino acids. CDR3 sequence: CATSDPAGGKKEQFF. CDR3 coding DNA: TGTGCCACCAGTGATCCCGCCGGCGGGAAAAAGGAGCAGTTCTTC.

The V call is TRBV7-9, the J call TRBJ2-2; TRBD1 might be the D (6 bases). The CDR3 has 16 residues. The germline V and J ends were trimmed by 6 bases and 0 bases, with 14 bases remaining between them. The V gene's germline CDR1 is SEHNR and CDR2 FQNEAQ (reference sequence). The CDR3 is CASRGAGKANTGELFF. The CDR3 DNA reads TGTGCCAGCAGGGGGGCCGGGAAAGCGAACACCGGGGAGCTGTTTTTT.

The genes are TRBV7-9 and TRBJ2-5, with 8 bases identical to TRBD1. The CDR3 sequence is 16 residues long. V shed 5 bases and J 4 bases; nucleotides not matched to a gene: 12. Germline lookup yields CDR1 SEHNR and CDR2 FQNEAQ (reference sequence). The CDR3 sequence is CASSHQRQGTGETQYF. The CDR3 DNA is TGTGCCAGCAGCCACCAAAGACAGGGGACCGGAGAGACCCAGTACTTC.

V is TRBV7-6 and J is TRBJ2-3; 10 positions agree with TRBD2. The germline gives CDR1 SGHVS, CDR2 FNYEAQ. The V segment lost 3 bases and the J segment 6 bases; nucleotides outside the gene matches: 12. The CDR3 covers 17 residues. CDR3 in amino acids: CASSFRGAGGPKDTQYF. The CDR3 DNA sequence: TGTGCCAGCAGCTTTAGAGGAGCGGGAGGGCCAAAGGATACGCAGTATTTT.

Only a few counts were recorded for this clone. The CDR3 region is CASAGSGRATGGFVFHDTQYF. CDR3 nucleotide sequence: TGCGCCAGCGCCGGAAGCGGGAGGGCCACGGGGGGGTTTGTATTCCATGATACGCAGTATTTT. The gene calls are TRBV10-2 and TRBJ2-3, with TRBD2 matching over 10 bases. The CDR3 is made up of 21 amino acids. Germline V lookup: CDR1 WSHSY, CDR2 SAAADI. The junction had 29 bases not matched to a gene; V was cut back by 8 bases and J by 6 bases.

This clone is labeled as medium-sized. This chain connects TRBV28 to TRBJ2-7, with 12 nucleotides matching TRBD1. From germline, CDR1 is MDHEN and CDR2 SYDVKM. The V and J ends lost 5 bases and 2 bases, in that order; junction bases with no gene match: 4. This CDR3 contains 15 residues. CDR3 bases: TGTGCCAGCAGTGGGACAGGGGGCCGCCCCTACGAGCAGTACTTC. Translation: CASSGTGGRPYEQYF.

This clone showed up just once. V and J are TRBV27 and TRBJ1-1; no firm D call. The length of the CDR3 is 12 residues. Trimming stripped 10 bases from V and 4 bases from J, with 13 bases between. The germline CDR1 and CDR2 sequences are MNHEY and SMNVEV (reference sequence). CDR3 nucleotide sequence: TGTGCCACCAGAGGACTTGCCACTGAAGCTTTCTTT. Its translation: CATRGLATEAFF.

This clone appeared a few times. The chain uses TRBV12-5 and TRBJ1-4, with 10 positions matching TRBD1. With 3 bases clipped from V and 6 bases from J, the junction kept 4 bases outside the gene matches. Germline CDR1 reads LGHNT; CDR2 reads FRNRAP. The CDR3 is made up of 15 amino acids. The CDR3 DNA sequence: TGTGCTAGTGGTTTAGGGGACAGGGGAGATGAAAAACTGTTTTTT. Amino acid sequence: CASGLGDRGDEKLFF.

The chain is built from TRBV5-4 and TRBJ2-3, with TRBD2 as a possible D gene (7 bases). Trimming removed 4 bases from V and 5 bases from J, with 17 bases in between. CDR1 is SGHNT and CDR2 is YYREEE in the germline V gene (reference sequence). The CDR3 extends over 15 amino acids. CDR3 protein: CASSPPAGAGDTQYF. As DNA, the CDR3 is TGTGCCAGCAGCCCACCGGCGGGGGCGGGAGATACGCAGTATTTT.

This clone was detected many times. J is TRBJ2-5 and V is TRBV23-1; 7 bases are shared with TRBD2. TRBV23-1 is filed as an ORF, its function uncertain. The CDR3 loop spans 19 amino acids. V lost 4 bases to trimming and J lost 4 bases; unmatched junction nucleotides: 21. The CDR3 DNA follows: TGCGCCAGCAGTCCCGGGGGACGGGGAGGGAAGGGACCTGGAGAGACCCAGTACTTC. Its protein product is CASSPGGRGGKGPGETQYF.

The count of this clone is one. The rearrangement links TRBV2 to TRBJ2-5; 7 nucleotides align to TRBD2. The CDR3 covers 13 residues. V was pared by 6 bases and J by 2 bases, with 3 bases of the junction left unmatched. CDR1 SNHLY and CDR2 FYNNEI come from the germline V gene. The CDR3: CASRRTSQETQYF. Here the CDR3 DNA reads TGTGCCAGCAGGCGGACTAGTCAAGAGACCCAGTACTTC.

The chain couples TRBV30 to TRBJ1-2; the match to TRBD1 covers 8 bases. The CDR3 has 15 residues. J lost 1 base, V lost 0 bases, and 4 bases had no gene match. The V gene's germline CDR1 is GTSNPN and CDR2 SVGIG (reference sequence). The CDR3 DNA reads as TGTGCCTGGAGTGTACCAGGGGGCAGTAACTATGGCTACACCTTC. The encoded protein is CAWSVPGGSNYGYTF.

The V call is TRBV19, the J call TRBJ1-2; possibly TRBD1 for D (6 bases). Germline assignment: CDR1 LNHDA and CDR2 SQIVND (reference sequence). The CDR3 has 15 residues. Deletions cut 4 bases from V and 0 bases from J, with 12 bases between. The chain's CDR3 is CASSRRDTSNYGYTF. The CDR3 DNA reads TGTGCCAGTAGTAGAAGGGACACTTCTAACTATGGCTACACCTTC.

This clone has a handful of counts. This sequence joins TRBV10-3 and TRBJ2-5; 9 bases line up with TRBD2. Unmatched junction bases numbered 8, after V lost 2 bases and J lost 4 bases. The CDR3 consists of 16 residues. Per germline, CDR1 ENHRY and CDR2 SYGVKD. The CDR3 DNA sequence: TGTGCCATCAGTGAGCCGGGACGCGGGGGGGGAGAGACCCAGTACTTC. Translated, it gives CAISEPGRGGGETQYF.